The sequence of this T cell receptor (beta chain) was determined in a study of cytomegalovirus exposure and HLA in healthy donors. Study results and caveats: A prior analysis recorded that most TCR beta V segments were productive about 90% or about 30% of the time. In a later analysis, parvovirus B19, influenza, CMV and Epstein-Barr virus appeared linked to several top co-occurrence clusters. Listed as cytomegalovirus-associated were over 150 TCR beta chains.

This CDR3 is built from 13 residues. V was trimmed by 5 bases and J by 9 bases, leaving 14 bases between them. Germline V gene data show CDR1 as LNHDA and CDR2 as SQIVND (reference sequence). Remarks on this clone: Its antigen is currently unknown.

The PCR used 60 Vbeta and 13 Jbeta primers. Methods used by the authors: Tens of millions of unique TCR beta chains, some 10 million of them shared, were counted by a later analysis. Using immunoSEQ multiplex PCR, the repertoire was profiled, and TCRdb retains in-frame clones only, with some absent. That table is the source of V, J and clone size, and D and trimming were worked out from the DNA. Here the sample spans about 180,000 clones, about 77% being singletons. This sequence originates from a man aged 55 to 69 in good health and CMV-seronegative. Sequencing was performed on PBMCs. This chain uses TRBV19 with TRBJ2-1; a weak D match, TRBD1 (5 bases). The chain's CDR3 is CASSRSTVTEQFF. Written as DNA, the CDR3 is TGTGCCAGTAGTCGCTCGACAGTAACTGAGCAGTTCTTC.